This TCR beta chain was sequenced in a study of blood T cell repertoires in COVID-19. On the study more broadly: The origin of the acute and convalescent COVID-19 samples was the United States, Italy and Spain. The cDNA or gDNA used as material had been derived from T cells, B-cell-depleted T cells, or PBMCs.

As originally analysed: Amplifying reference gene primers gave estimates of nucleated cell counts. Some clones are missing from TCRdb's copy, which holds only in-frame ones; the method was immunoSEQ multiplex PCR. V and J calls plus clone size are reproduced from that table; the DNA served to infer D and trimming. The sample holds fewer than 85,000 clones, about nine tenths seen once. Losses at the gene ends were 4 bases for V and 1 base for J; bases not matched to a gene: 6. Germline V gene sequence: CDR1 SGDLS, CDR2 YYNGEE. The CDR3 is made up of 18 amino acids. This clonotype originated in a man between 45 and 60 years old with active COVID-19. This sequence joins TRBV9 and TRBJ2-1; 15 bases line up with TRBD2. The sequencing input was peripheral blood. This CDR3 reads CASSRTSGGAASYNEQFF. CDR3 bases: TGTGCCAGCAGCCGGACTAGCGGGGGGGCCGCTTCCTACAATGAGCAGTTCTTC.